This T cell receptor (beta chain) comes out of a study of beta chain features in type 1 diabetes. Study-wide background: There were 107,917,701 sorted cells examined across all samples. Study results and limitations: People with Type 1 diabetes carried modestly yet significantly shorter TCRB CDR3s in all four CD4+ subsets.

The study reverse transcribed the entire isolated RNA, so it sequenced expressed TCRB transcripts. The table came from immunoSEQ multiplex PCR; TCRdb's copy has only in-frame clones and leaves some out. The table lists over 150,000 clones, roughly an eighth of them singletons. V was clipped by 6 bases and J by 4 bases; unmatched bases: 8. The germline CDR1 and CDR2 sequences are MDHEN and SYDVKM. This CDR3 spans 14 amino acids. Using CD45RO/CCR7/CD25/CD127/CD95/CD27, CD4+ naive, central memory, regulatory and stem cell-like memory cells were sorted. Points on this clone: The antigen remains undetermined.

The TCR comes from a woman aged 18-29 years in good health. This chain links TRBV28 with TRBJ1-2; 7 bases are shared with TRBD1. The sequencing sample was made of central memory CD4+ T cells from blood. The CDR3 sequence is CASSSPGQAYGYTF. CDR3 coding DNA: TGTGCCAGCAGCTCACCAGGACAGGCCTATGGCTACACCTTC.